One sample yielded the 27 T cell receptor beta chains listed below, sequenced in a study of T cell clusters in autoimmune cytopenias. Multiplex touch-down PCR amplified TRB using TRB-A and TRB-B pools in one tube. Reprocessing the multiplex PCR reads, TCRdb reports a single entry for every CDR3 protein and omits DNA. This repertoire comprises about 9,500 distinct CDR3 sequences; its ten largest clones make up roughly a tenth. TRB amplification used roughly 250 ng of peripheral blood genomic DNA. The sample consisted of peripheral blood. Receptor source: a human donor with an autoimmune cytopenia or autoimmune hepatitis (not recorded which).

V and J are TRBV6-1 and TRBJ2-5; the TCRdb D gene call, TRBD1, has no DNA to confirm it. Germline V lookup: CDR1 MNHNS, CDR2 SASEGT. The CDR3 sequence is 15 residues long. The CDR3 protein is CASSEATGSQETQYF.

The chain uses TRBV29-1 and TRBJ1-4; TCRdb's D call of TRBD1 is untestable without DNA. The CDR3 covers 15 residues. Germline CDR1 and CDR2: SQVTM and ANQGSEA. CDR3 sequence reads: CSARTGTAPNEKLFF.

The chain employs TRBV5-1 and TRBJ2-7; the D call of TRBD1 rests on TCRdb alone, since no DNA is present to check it. CDR3 size: 17 residues. CDR1 and CDR2 from the germline V gene are SGHRS and YFSETQ. The chain's CDR3 is CASSLAGAGAASYEQYF.

This clonotype registers medium-sized by frequency. The chain couples TRBV19 to TRBJ2-5; TCRdb outputs TRBD1, but without DNA this stays unchecked. The CDR3 has 14 amino acids. CDR1 is LNHDA and CDR2 is SQIVND in the germline V gene (reference sequence). CDR3 residues: CASSIDRGRETQYF.

The rearrangement uses TRBV7-9 and TRBJ2-3; TCRdb designates TRBD1, a call that cannot be tested without DNA. In germline, CDR1 is SEHNR, CDR2 FQNEAQ (reference sequence). The CDR3 consists of 18 residues. The CDR3 here is CASSFGRGVIEGTDTQYF.

The chain employs TRBV27 and TRBJ1-5; TCRdb names TRBD1, which stays unverified in the absence of DNA. From germline, CDR1 is MNHEY and CDR2 SMNVEV (reference sequence). This CDR3 contains 15 residues. CDR3 residues: CASSFGQGGNQPQHF.

This clonotype is deemed medium-sized (0.01 to 0.1%) by its frequency. The rearrangement joins TRBV6-5 to TRBJ2-1; the D gene TCRdb calls, TRBD2, cannot be checked with no DNA. The CDR3 is made up of 14 amino acids. The germline CDR1 and CDR2 sequences are MNHEY and SVGAGI. The chain's CDR3 is CASRLAGEYNEQFF.

The J gene is TRBJ1-6, the V gene TRBV5-1; TCRdb picks TRBD1, but there is no DNA to check that call. The CDR3 has 14 amino acids. Germline V CDR1 and CDR2: SGHRS, YFSETQ. The CDR3 sequence: CASSLGGNNSPLHF.

Considering frequency, this clonotype is medium-sized. This chain connects TRBV11-1 to TRBJ2-3; TCRdb's D gene call, TRBD1, goes unchecked for lack of DNA. The germline V gene encodes CDR1 SGHAT and CDR2 FQDESV (reference sequence). This CDR3 is built from 14 residues. The CDR3 here is CASSSQGTRDTQYF. The full variable domain, with the rest looked up from reference TRBV11-1 and TRBJ2-3, is EAEVAQSPRYKITEKSQAVAFWCDPISGHATLYWYRQILGQGPELLVQFQDESVVDDSQLPKDRFSAERLKGVDSTLKIQPAELGDSAMYLCASSSQGTRDTQYFGPGTRLTVL.

CDR3 protein: CASSQGFSSISSGNTIYF. The chain joins TRBV4-3 to TRBJ1-3. The CDR3 contains 18 residues. CDR1 is LGHNA and CDR2 is YSLEER in the germline V gene.

The chain uses TRBV6-1 and TRBJ2-3; with no DNA, the TCRdb D assignment of TRBD1 cannot be verified. The V gene's germline CDR1 is MNHNS and CDR2 SASEGT. This CDR3 is 14 amino acids long. CDR3 protein: CATWGSTRTDTQYF.

The chain joins TRBV4-2 to TRBJ2-5. From germline, CDR1 is LGHNA and CDR2 YNFKEQ. This CDR3 has 16 amino acids. The CDR3 here is CASSQESGREYGTQYF.

In terms of frequency, this clonotype is medium-sized. This chain links TRBV19 with TRBJ2-3; absent DNA, TCRdb's TRBD1 call cannot be checked. Germline V lookup: CDR1 LNHDA, CDR2 SQIVND (reference sequence). This CDR3 has 16 residues. The CDR3 loop reads CASSSGTGRALFSQYF.

This clonotype is medium-sized by frequency. The gene calls are TRBV6-1 and TRBJ2-7; the TCRdb call, TRBD1, lacks DNA for checking. Germline V gene data show CDR1 as MNHNS and CDR2 as SASEGT. The CDR3 is 13 amino acids. CDR3 residues: CASSEARDREQYF.

The chain joins TRBV29-1 to TRBJ2-3; as DNA is missing, the TRBD1 call by TCRdb cannot be tested. The CDR3 consists of 14 residues. Germline assignment: CDR1 SQVTM and CDR2 ANQGSEA. The CDR3 sequence: CSFRDRAKADTQYF.

This chain links TRBV6-6 with TRBJ1-5. Germline values: CDR1 MNHNY, CDR2 SVGAGI (reference sequence). This CDR3 is 14 amino acids long. This chain's CDR3 is CASRAGGSNQPQHF.

The rearrangement joins TRBV2 to TRBJ1-2. The CDR3 has 14 residues. Germline loops: CDR1 SNHLY, CDR2 FYNNEI. The CDR3 spells CASSENGRDYGYTF.

The chain uses TRBV28 and TRBJ1-2; TCRdb picks TRBD1, but there is no DNA to check that call. The CDR3 covers 14 residues. Germline-derived CDR1 and CDR2 are MDHEN and SYDVKM. The CDR3 loop is CASSFDQGAAGYTF.

This clonotype is deemed medium-sized (0.01 to 0.1%) by its frequency. The chain combines TRBV24-1 with TRBJ2-3; TCRdb calls TRBD1, which cannot be checked without DNA. The CDR3 runs 15 residues. Germline lookup yields CDR1 KGHDR and CDR2 SFDVKD. The chain's CDR3 is CATSDPRTGTDTQYF.

This clonotype shows up as medium-sized by frequency. The chain joins TRBV18 to TRBJ2-3; TCRdb picks TRBD2, but there is no DNA to check that call. The germline V gene encodes CDR1 KGHSH and CDR2 LQKENI. The CDR3 is 16 amino acids. CDR3 loop: CASSPPYGSLADTQYF.

This clonotype is called medium-sized (0.01 to 0.1%) based on its frequency. The chain has TRBV5-6 and TRBJ1-2; TCRdb names TRBD1, which stays unverified in the absence of DNA. CDR1 and CDR2 (germline): SGHDT, YYEEEE. The CDR3 covers 15 residues. CDR3: CASSLVSTGTYGYTF.

By frequency, this clonotype is medium-sized. The V call is TRBV5-5, the J call TRBJ1-5; no DNA is available, so the TRBD1 call from TCRdb remains unchecked. The CDR3 has 13 residues. Germline V gene sequence: CDR1 SGHKS, CDR2 YYEKEE (reference sequence). CDR3 protein: CASSLWGDQPQHF. Variable domain in full (rest from reference TRBV5-5 and TRBJ1-5): DAGVTQSPTHLIKTRGQQVTLRCSPISGHKSVSWYQQVLGQGPQFIFQYYEKEERGRGNFPDRFSARQFPNYSSELNVNALLLGDSALYLCASSLWGDQPQHFGDGTRLSIL.

This chain links TRBV6-2 or TRBV6-3 with TRBJ1-5. CDR3 length: 13 amino acids. The germline CDR1 and CDR2 sequences are MNHEY and SVGEGT. The CDR3 sequence: CASRVDSNQPQHF.

According to its frequency, this clonotype is large. The J gene is TRBJ2-1, the V gene TRBV29-1; the TCRdb call, TRBD2, lacks DNA for checking. Germline CDR1 and CDR2: SQVTM and ANQGSEA. This CDR3 comprises 13 residues. This CDR3 is CSVAEVAYNEQFF.

This chain joins TRBV12-3 or TRBV12-4 and TRBJ1-2; TCRdb names TRBD1, which stays unverified in the absence of DNA. The CDR3 is made up of 15 amino acids. CDR3 region: CASSLVRGSNYGYTF.

This clonotype is classed as medium-sized by frequency. The CDR3 region is CASSATDTQYF. The chain has TRBV12-3 or TRBV12-4 and TRBJ2-3. This CDR3 contains 11 residues.

The rearrangement uses TRBV5-4 and TRBJ1-2; TCRdb names TRBD1, which stays unverified in the absence of DNA. The CDR3 extends over 15 amino acids. Germline loops: CDR1 SGHNT, CDR2 YYREEE (reference sequence). CDR3 loop: CASSPGQELGYGYTF.